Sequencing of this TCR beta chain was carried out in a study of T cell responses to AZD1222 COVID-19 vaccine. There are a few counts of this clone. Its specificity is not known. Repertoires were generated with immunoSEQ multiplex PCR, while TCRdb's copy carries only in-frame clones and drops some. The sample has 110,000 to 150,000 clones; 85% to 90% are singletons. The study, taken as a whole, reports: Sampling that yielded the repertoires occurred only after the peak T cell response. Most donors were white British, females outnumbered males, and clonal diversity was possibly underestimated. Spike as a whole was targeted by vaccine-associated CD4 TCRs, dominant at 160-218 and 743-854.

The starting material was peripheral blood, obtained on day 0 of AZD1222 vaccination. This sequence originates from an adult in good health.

The DNA of the CDR3 is TGTGCCAGCAGAATGACAGGGGGGGTTTTCACTGAAGCTTTCTTT. This codes for CASRMTGGVFTEAFF. The chain has TRBV27 and TRBJ1-1; 9 bases are a match to TRBD1. V was pared by 6 bases and J by 4 bases, with 9 bases of the junction left unmatched. Germline V CDR1 and CDR2: MNHEY, SMNVEV (reference sequence). The CDR3 covers 15 residues.